This note documents a single T cell receptor (beta chain) sequence. Libraries were prepared by immunoSEQ multiplex PCR; TCRdb keeps only in-frame clonotypes and omits some of them. The repertoire has about 53,000 clones, just over 85% of them found once; the top ten carry 10% to 15%. The sample originates from a study of blood T cell repertoires in COVID-19. Germline CDR1 is MGHRA and CDR2 is YSYEKL. The V and J ends lost 1 base and 1 base, in that order; junction bases with no gene match: 5. CDR3 size: 16 residues. What was sequenced was peripheral blood. The TCR originated in a man in his sixties or seventies with active COVID-19. This chain joins TRBV4-1 and TRBJ2-5, with 8 bases fitting TRBD2. The CDR3 sequence is CASSQGAGGVQETQYF. As DNA, the CDR3 is TGCGCCAGCAGCCAAGGGGCGGGGGGCGTCCAAGAGACCCAGTACTTC.